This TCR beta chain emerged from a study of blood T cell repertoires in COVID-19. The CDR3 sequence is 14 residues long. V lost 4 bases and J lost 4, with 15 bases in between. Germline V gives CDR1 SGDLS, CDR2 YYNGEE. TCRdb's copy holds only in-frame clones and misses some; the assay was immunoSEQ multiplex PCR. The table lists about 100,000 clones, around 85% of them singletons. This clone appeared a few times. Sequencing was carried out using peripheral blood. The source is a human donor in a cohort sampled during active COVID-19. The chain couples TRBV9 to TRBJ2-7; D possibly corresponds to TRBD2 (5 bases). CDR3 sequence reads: CASSPRGRLYEQYF. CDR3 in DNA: TGTGCCAGCAGCCCCCGCGGGCGATTATACGAGCAGTACTTC. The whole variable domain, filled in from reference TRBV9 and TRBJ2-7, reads DSGVTQTPKHLITATGQRVTLRCSPRSGDLSVYWYQQSLDQGLQFLIQYYNGEERAKGNILERFSAQQFPDLHSELNLSSLELGDSALYFCASSPRGRLYEQYFGPGTRLTVT.